This TCR beta chain was recorded in a study of cytomegalovirus exposure and HLA in healthy donors. Study-level findings and limits: Specificity for CMV antigens was confirmed in vitro for a few of the CMV-associated chains.

This CDR3 has 14 residues. CDR1 SQVTM and CDR2 ANQGSEA come from the germline V gene. The ends were cut back, 3 bases at V and 0 bases at J, with 9 bases in the middle. This clone has more than one count but fewer than ten. No antigen is known for it. Primers included in the PCR were 60 Vbeta and 13 Jbeta primers. TCRdb keeps only in-frame clones here, not all; method: immunoSEQ multiplex PCR. The repertoire has tens of thousands of clones, approximately 55% of them found once; the top ten carry 9% to 14%. The sample taken for sequencing was PBMCs. The receptor comes from a human donor in good health. The V call is TRBV29-1, the J call TRBJ1-3, with D tentatively TRBD1 (5 bases). As DNA, the CDR3 is TGCAGCGTTGATACAGGTTACTCTGGAAACACCATATATTTT. Translated, it gives CSVDTGYSGNTIYF.